This T cell receptor beta chain stems from a study of T cell responses to AZD1222 COVID-19 vaccine. Using immunoSEQ multiplex PCR, the repertoire was profiled, and TCRdb retains in-frame clones only, with some absent. Of 90,000 to 120,000 clones listed, around 90% were seen once; the top ten hold 6.2%. Deletions cut 9 bases from V and 1 base from J, with 7 bases between. The CDR3 totals 12 residues. Germline loops: CDR1 MNHEY, CDR2 SMNVEV (reference sequence). The chain combines TRBV27 with TRBJ1-5; possibly TRBD1 for D (6 bases). Sequenced here: peripheral blood, sampled 28 days after the second AZD1222 dose. The receptor's source is an adult who received the AZD1222 COVID-19 vaccine. CDR3 bases: TGTGCCAGTGGACAGAGCAATCAGCCCCAGCATTTT. Translation: CASGQSNQPQHF.